This entry concerns a single TCR beta chain. The sample comes from a study of blood T cell repertoires in COVID-19. The data were produced by immunoSEQ multiplex PCR, yet TCRdb's version contains in-frame clones alone and is incomplete. The top ten clones hold about 14% of a sample with fewer than 300,000 clones, roughly 85% of them seen once. Germline V CDR1 and CDR2: MNHEY, SVGEGT. CDR3 length equals 18 residues. Germline trimming cut 6 bases from V and 4 bases from J; bases unmatched to any gene: 19. The origin of this receptor is a human donor in a cohort sampled during active COVID-19. Source material: peripheral blood. The rearrangement uses TRBV6-2 or TRBV6-3 and TRBJ2-7; 9 bases fit TRBD2. The CDR3 loop is CASSPKREARLSAYEQYF. The CDR3 DNA follows: TGTGCCAGCAGCCCCAAGCGGGAGGCCCGACTCTCTGCGTACGAGCAGTACTTC.